This T cell receptor beta chain was sequenced for a study of cytomegalovirus exposure and HLA in healthy donors. V lost 4 bases and J 4 bases, leaving 16 bases between the germline ends. The CDR3 covers 15 residues. Per germline, CDR1 LNHDA and CDR2 SQIVND (reference sequence). The protocol was immunoSEQ multiplex PCR, while the TCRdb copy is restricted to in-frame clones and leaves out a portion. The sample has tens of thousands of clones; about 91% are singletons. Concerning this clone itself: The antigen is undetermined.

Study-level points and caveats: The study put 150 to 200 TCR beta chains on its list as cytomegalovirus-associated.

The source of this sequence is a man aged 18 to 35 in good health and CMV-seronegative. What was sequenced was PBMCs. This sequence joins TRBV19 and TRBJ1-2; D may be TRBD1 (6 bases). The CDR3: CASSTPATGSYGYTF. CDR3 sequence (DNA): TGTGCCAGTAGTACCCCAGCCACAGGGAGCTATGGCTACACCTTC.